This passage covers 18 T cell receptor beta chains from one sample sequenced in a study of human T cells and chemical hapten exposure. This sample's time point: pre-sensitization, week 0. As to treatment: therapeutic diphenylcyclopropenone sensitization with weekly scalp DPC. A single record per CDR3 protein comes from TCRdb applying MiXCR to the RACE reads. This table has fewer than 300,000 distinct CDR3 sequences, 7.5% to 9% appearing once. The material was whole blood, obtained in connection with sensitization to the hapten diphenylcyclopropenone (DPC). These receptors were taken from a woman aged 40 to 50 with alopecia areata. Some clones in this sample may be carry-over from other donors' samples.

The table lists this clonotype with many counts. In DNA form, the CDR3 reads TGCGCCAGCAGCAACCCAGGGGATACGCAGTATTTT. Residues: CASSNPGDTQYF. The V call is TRBV5-1, the J call TRBJ2-3, with D possibly being TRBD1 (5 bases). CDR1 is SGHRS, CDR2 YFSETQ, per germline. This CDR3 has 12 residues. The germline V and J ends were trimmed by 4 bases and 6 bases, with 9 bases remaining between them.

This clonotype occurred a few times. The chain is built from TRBV20-1 and TRBJ2-7; perhaps TRBD2 as D (6 bases). This CDR3 is 16 amino acids long. Trimming removed 4 bases at V and 5 bases at J, with 24 bases between. Germline V gives CDR1 DFQATT, CDR2 SNEGSKA (reference sequence). The chain's CDR3 is CSAKLTGMRDLNEQYF. Written as DNA, the CDR3 is TGCAGTGCTAAATTGACTGGCATGCGGGATCTCAACGAGCAGTACTTC.

Only a few counts were recorded for this clonotype. The chain uses TRBV6-2 or TRBV6-3 and TRBJ2-5, with TRBD2 matching 12 bases. Trimming at V came to 0 bases and at J to 3 bases, leaving 8 bases not matched to a gene. This CDR3 has 18 residues. The germline gives CDR1 MNHEY, CDR2 SVGEGT. Here the CDR3 DNA reads TGTGCCAGCAGTTACTCGATCAAGACTAGCGGGAGAGAAGAGACCCAGTACTTC. It codes for CASSYSIKTSGREETQYF.

This clonotype was observed many times. The CDR3 DNA reads as TGTGCCAGCAGCCCTCCCTCTAGCCGCGAGCAGTACTTC. This gives the protein CASSPPSSREQYF. The chain employs TRBV3-1 and TRBJ2-7; possible D gene TRBD2, 5 bases. CDR3 length equals 13 residues. Germline V gene sequence: CDR1 LGHDT, CDR2 YNNKEL (reference sequence). V dropped 4 bases and J dropped 6 bases, with 13 bases sitting between them.

This clonotype was seen ten or more times. This chain connects TRBV7-9 to TRBJ2-7; TRBD1 matches at 7 bases. V gave up 4 bases and J gave up 11 bases; unmatched junction bases: 5. CDR1 is SEHNR and CDR2 is FQNEAQ in the germline V gene (reference sequence). This CDR3 is built from 11 residues. CDR3 DNA sequence: TGTGCCAGCAGCTCACAGGGGTGGGAGTACTTC. Translating gives CASSSQGWEYF.

This clonotype occurred a few times. This chain joins TRBV7-9 and TRBJ2-7; D ambiguous. With 6 bases removed from V and 2 bases from J, the gap between germline ends came to 14 bases. This CDR3 has 14 residues. CDR1 is SEHNR and CDR2 is FQNEAQ in the germline V gene (reference sequence). Here the CDR3 reads CASSHPERPYEQYF. The CDR3 region has the DNA TGTGCCAGCAGTCACCCCGAGAGACCCTACGAGCAGTACTTC.

The table lists this clonotype with a count of one. This chain joins TRBV9 and TRBJ2-7; D is unclear. The germline V gene has CDR1 SGDLS and CDR2 YYNGEE. Trimming shortened V by 0 bases and J by 6 bases, and 13 bases separated the two germline ends. The length of the CDR3 is 14 residues. The CDR3 is CASSVDGDVGEQYF. The DNA for the CDR3 is TGTGCCAGCAGCGTAGACGGTGATGTGGGCGAGCAGTACTTC. The full variable domain, in which reference TRBV9 and TRBJ2-7 provide the parts outside the CDR3, is DSGVTQTPKHLITATGQRVTLRCSPRSGDLSVYWYQQSLDQGLQFLIQYYNGEERAKGNILERFSAQQFPDLHSELNLSSLELGDSALYFCASSVDGDVGEQYFGPGTRLTVT.

This clonotype was picked up many times. This chain connects TRBV29-1 to TRBJ1-2; D gene ambiguous. The germline CDR1 and CDR2 sequences are SQVTM and ANQGSEA. The CDR3 is made up of 11 amino acids. V gave up 6 bases and J gave up 5 bases, with 10 bases separating them. The chain's CDR3 is CSVSDMYGYTF. DNA of the CDR3: TGCAGCGTGTCTGACATGTATGGCTACACCTTC.

This clonotype has just a few counts. J is TRBJ2-3 and V is TRBV5-1, with 10 bases fitting TRBD2. V lost 2 bases and J lost 3; bases outside the gene matches: 6. This CDR3 has 16 residues. Germline V CDR1 and CDR2: SGHRS, YFSETQ. The CDR3 reads CASSFGASGSTDTQYF. CDR3 nucleotides: TGCGCCAGCAGCTTTGGGGCTAGCGGGAGTACAGATACGCAGTATTTT.

This chain uses TRBV29-1 with TRBJ1-1; tentatively, D is TRBD1 (5 bases). The CDR3 consists of 13 residues. Looked up from germline, CDR1 is SQVTM and CDR2 is ANQGSEA. The V and J ends lost 3 bases and 4 bases respectively, with 12 bases between them. CDR3 residues: CSVDRQGGTEAFF. In DNA, the CDR3 is TGCAGCGTTGATCGGCAGGGAGGCACTGAAGCTTTCTTT.

This clonotype was observed many times. This chain connects TRBV6-2 or TRBV6-3 to TRBJ2-1, with TRBD2 matching 12 bases. V dropped 0 bases and J dropped 6; count of bases not matched to a gene: 0. The germline V gene has CDR1 MNHEY and CDR2 SVGEGT. CDR3 length: 15 amino acids. DNA of the CDR3: TGTGCCAGCAGTTACTCGACTAGCGGGAGCAATGAGCAGTTCTTC. Amino acids: CASSYSTSGSNEQFF.

This rearrangement joins TRBV6-5 to TRBJ2-3; 13 bases align to TRBD2. This CDR3 region has 17 residues. The junction had 3 bases not matched to a gene; V was cut back by 2 bases and J by 1 base. Germline values: CDR1 MNHEY, CDR2 SVGAGI. CDR3: CASSYTTSGRGTDTQYF. CDR3 nucleotide sequence: TGTGCCAGCAGTTACACAACTAGCGGGAGGGGCACAGATACGCAGTATTTT.

V and J are TRBV6-2 or TRBV6-3 and TRBJ2-2, with TRBD1 identical over 8 bases. The ends lost 4 bases at V and 0 bases at J; junction bases unmatched: 7. Germline V CDR1 and CDR2: MNHEY, SVGEGT. CDR3 size: 17 residues. The CDR3 loop is CASSWDLTGANTGELFF. In DNA form, the CDR3 reads TGTGCCAGCAGTTGGGACCTGACAGGGGCGAACACCGGGGAGCTGTTTTTT.

The chain has TRBV12-3 or TRBV12-4 and TRBJ1-5; TRBD1 matches 8 bases. This CDR3 has 17 amino acids. The V gene end was trimmed by 1 base and the J gene end by 14 bases; junction bases not matched to a gene: 19. The CDR3 region is CASSLGSRTGPLHTEHF. CDR3 bases: TGTGCCAGCAGTTTAGGGAGTCGGACAGGGCCTTTGCACACCGAGCATTTT.

V is TRBV12-3 or TRBV12-4 and J is TRBJ2-1; D call uncertain. Trimming took 5 bases from V and 9 from J, leaving 8 bases between them. The CDR3 has 11 residues. The CDR3 sequence is CASSDQREQFF. CDR3 sequence (DNA): TGTGCCAGCAGTGATCAACGTGAGCAGTTCTTC.

This clonotype was observed many times. This sequence joins TRBV4-3 and TRBJ1-2, with D perhaps matching TRBD1 (6 bases). Looked up from germline, CDR1 is LGHNA and CDR2 is YSLEER. The ends were cut back, 0 bases at V and 7 bases at J, with 15 bases in the middle. The CDR3 loop spans 15 amino acids. The DNA for the CDR3 is TGCGCCAGCAGCCAAGAGGGGCCGGGGGCGAGTGGCTACACCTTC. Translated, it gives CASSQEGPGASGYTF.

This clonotype was detected a few times. The chain uses TRBV28 and TRBJ2-7, with no clear D. The CDR3 sequence is 15 residues long. CDR1 is MDHEN and CDR2 is SYDVKM in the germline V gene. The V end lost 1 base, the J end lost 6 bases, and 16 bases lay between the germline ends. The CDR3 sequence is CASSLSAARPFEQYF. The CDR3 DNA reads TGTGCCAGCAGTTTATCGGCAGCCCGCCCGTTCGAGCAGTACTTC.

This chain joins TRBV28 and TRBJ2-2; the D is unclear. Trimming took 1 base from V and 5 from J, leaving 5 bases between them. CDR1 is MDHEN, CDR2 SYDVKM, per germline. The CDR3 extends over 13 amino acids. The CDR3 loop reads CASSLLSTGELFF. The CDR3 DNA reads as TGTGCCAGCAGTTTATTATCGACCGGGGAGCTGTTTTTT.